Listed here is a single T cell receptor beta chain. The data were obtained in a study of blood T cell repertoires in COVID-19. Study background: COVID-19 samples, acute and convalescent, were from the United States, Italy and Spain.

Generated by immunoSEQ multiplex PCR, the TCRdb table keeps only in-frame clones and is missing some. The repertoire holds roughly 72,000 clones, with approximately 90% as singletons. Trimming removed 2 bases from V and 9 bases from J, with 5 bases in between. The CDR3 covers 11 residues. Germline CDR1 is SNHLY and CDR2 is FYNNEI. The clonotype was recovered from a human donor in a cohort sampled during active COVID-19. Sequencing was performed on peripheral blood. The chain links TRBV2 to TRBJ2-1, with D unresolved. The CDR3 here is CASSETGEQFF. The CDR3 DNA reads TGTGCCAGCAGTGAAACGGGTGAGCAGTTCTTC.